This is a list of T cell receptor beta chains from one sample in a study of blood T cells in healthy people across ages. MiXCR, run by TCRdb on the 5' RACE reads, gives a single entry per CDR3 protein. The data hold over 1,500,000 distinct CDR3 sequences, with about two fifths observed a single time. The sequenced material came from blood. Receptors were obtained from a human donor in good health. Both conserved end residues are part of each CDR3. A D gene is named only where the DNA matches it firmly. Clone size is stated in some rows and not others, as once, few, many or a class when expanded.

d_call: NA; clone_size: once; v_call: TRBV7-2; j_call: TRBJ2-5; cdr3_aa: CASSRIYREETQYF; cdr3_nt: TGTGCCAGCAGCCGGATATACAGGGAAGAGACCCAGTACTTC
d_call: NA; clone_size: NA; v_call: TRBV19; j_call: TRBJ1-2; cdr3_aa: CASSSKDDYGYTF; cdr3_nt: TGTGCCAGTAGTAGCAAGGATGACTATGGCTACACCTTC
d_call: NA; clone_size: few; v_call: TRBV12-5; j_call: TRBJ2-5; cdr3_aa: CASGPRGPEETQYF; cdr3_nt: TGTGCTAGTGGACCACGGGGGCCAGAAGAGACCCAGTACTTC
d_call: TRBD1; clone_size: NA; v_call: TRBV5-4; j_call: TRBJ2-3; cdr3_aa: CASSWGTGGAGDTQYF; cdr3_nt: TGTGCCAGCAGCTGGGGGACAGGGGGCGCCGGGGATACGCAGTATTTT
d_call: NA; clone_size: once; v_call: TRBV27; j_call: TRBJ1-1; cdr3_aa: CASSLLWGRDEAFF; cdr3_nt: TGTGCCAGCAGTTTATTATGGGGACGGGATGAAGCTTTCTTT
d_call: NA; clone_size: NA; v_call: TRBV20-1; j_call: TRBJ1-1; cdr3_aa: CSAAGHLMNTEAFF; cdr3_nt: TGCAGTGCTGCGGGACACCTTATGAACACTGAAGCTTTCTTT
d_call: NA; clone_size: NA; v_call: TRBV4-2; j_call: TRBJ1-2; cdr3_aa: CASSQYYEGYTF; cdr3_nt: TGTGCCAGCAGCCAATACTACGAAGGCTACACCTTC
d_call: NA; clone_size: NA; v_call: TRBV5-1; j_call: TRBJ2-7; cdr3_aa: CASSAIGDEQYF; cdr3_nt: TGCGCCAGCAGTGCAATCGGGGACGAGCAGTACTTC
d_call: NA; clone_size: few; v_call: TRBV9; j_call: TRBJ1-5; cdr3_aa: CASGGQGTQPQHF; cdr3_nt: TGTGCCTCCGGAGGGCAGGGAACTCAGCCCCAGCATTTT
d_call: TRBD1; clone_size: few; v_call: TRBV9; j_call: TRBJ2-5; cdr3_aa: CASSVEDRGPETQYF; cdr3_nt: TGTGCCAGCAGCGTAGAAGACAGGGGGCCGGAGACCCAGTACTTC
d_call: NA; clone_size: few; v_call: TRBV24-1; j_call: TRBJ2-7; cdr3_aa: CATSGGSHYEQYF; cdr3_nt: TGTGCCACCAGTGGAGGGTCCCACTACGAGCAGTACTTC
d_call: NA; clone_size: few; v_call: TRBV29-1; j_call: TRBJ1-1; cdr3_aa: CSLHNRGVGTEAFF; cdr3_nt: TGCAGCCTCCATAATCGTGGTGTGGGCACTGAAGCTTTCTTT
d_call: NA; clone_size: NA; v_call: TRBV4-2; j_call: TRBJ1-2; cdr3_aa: CASSQPTGGVGNYGYTF; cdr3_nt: TGTGCCAGCAGCCAACCTACGGGAGGGGTTGGGAACTATGGCTACACCTTC
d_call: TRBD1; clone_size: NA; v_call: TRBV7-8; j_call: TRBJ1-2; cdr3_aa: CASSPAGGTANYGYTF; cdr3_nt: TGTGCCAGCAGCCCAGCTGGGGGGACAGCTAACTATGGCTACACCTTC
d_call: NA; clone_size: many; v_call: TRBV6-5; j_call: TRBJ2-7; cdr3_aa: CASSYTGYEQYF; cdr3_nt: TGTGCCAGCAGTTACACCGGATACGAGCAGTACTTC
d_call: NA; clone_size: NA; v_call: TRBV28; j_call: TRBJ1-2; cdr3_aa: CASSLIEGAAGNYGYTF; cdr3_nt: TGTGCCAGCAGTTTAATCGAAGGGGCCGCGGGTAACTATGGCTACACCTTC
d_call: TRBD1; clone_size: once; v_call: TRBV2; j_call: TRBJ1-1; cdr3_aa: CASRGQGIAAFF; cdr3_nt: TGTGCCAGCAGGGGACAGGGTATTGCAGCTTTCTTT
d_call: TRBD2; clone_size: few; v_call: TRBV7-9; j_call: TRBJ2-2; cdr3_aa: CASSFSGNGELFF; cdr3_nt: TGTGCCAGCAGCTTTAGCGGGAACGGGGAGCTGTTTTTT
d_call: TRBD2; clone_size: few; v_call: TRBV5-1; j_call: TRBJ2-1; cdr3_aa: CASSSGRTSGGAQVNEQFF; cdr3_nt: TGCGCCAGCAGCTCAGGAAGGACTAGCGGGGGCGCCCAAGTGAATGAGCAGTTCTTC
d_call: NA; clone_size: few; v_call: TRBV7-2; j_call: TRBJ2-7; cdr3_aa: CAGSLVGYEQYF; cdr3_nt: TGCGCCGGCAGCTTAGTAGGGTACGAGCAGTACTTC
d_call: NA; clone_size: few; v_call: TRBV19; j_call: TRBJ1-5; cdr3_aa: CASSIGNQPQHF; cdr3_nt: TGTGCCAGTAGTATCGGGAATCAGCCCCAGCATTTT
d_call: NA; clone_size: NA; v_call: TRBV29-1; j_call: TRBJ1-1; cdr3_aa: CSVVLQPYTEAFF; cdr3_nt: TGCAGCGTTGTATTACAGCCTTACACTGAAGCTTTCTTT
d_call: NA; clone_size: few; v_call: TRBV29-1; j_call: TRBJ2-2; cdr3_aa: CSVRTALPGELFF; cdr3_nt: TGCAGCGTGAGGACAGCCCTGCCCGGGGAGCTGTTTTTT
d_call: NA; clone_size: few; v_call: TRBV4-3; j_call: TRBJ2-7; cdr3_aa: CASSQDINYEQYF; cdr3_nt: TGCGCCAGCAGCCAAGATATCAACTACGAGCAGTACTTC
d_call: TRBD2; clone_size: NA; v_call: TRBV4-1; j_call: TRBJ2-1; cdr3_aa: CASSHGSQAGRGNEQFF; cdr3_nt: TGCGCCAGCAGCCACGGGAGTCAAGCGGGAAGGGGCAATGAGCAGTTCTTC
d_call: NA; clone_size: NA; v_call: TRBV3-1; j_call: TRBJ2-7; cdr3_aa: CASSQGIAGDEQYF; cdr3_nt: TGTGCCAGCAGTCAAGGGATCGCCGGTGACGAGCAGTACTTC
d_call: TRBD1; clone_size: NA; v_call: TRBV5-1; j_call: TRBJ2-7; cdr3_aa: CASSLPTPGTGNYEQYF; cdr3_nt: TGCGCCAGCAGCTTGCCCACCCCCGGGACAGGTAACTACGAGCAGTACTTC
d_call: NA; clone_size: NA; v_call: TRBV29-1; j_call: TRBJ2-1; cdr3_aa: CSGLGWRLRDSEQFF; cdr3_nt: TGCAGCGGGCTCGGATGGCGGCTCCGCGACAGTGAGCAGTTCTTC
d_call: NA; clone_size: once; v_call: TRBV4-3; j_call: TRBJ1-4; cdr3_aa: CASSQDRGREGVREKLFF; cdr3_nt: TGCGCCAGCAGCCAAGACCGAGGCCGGGAGGGGGTACGGGAAAAACTGTTTTTT
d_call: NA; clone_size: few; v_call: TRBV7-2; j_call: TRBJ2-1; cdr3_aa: CASSLLRYNEQFF; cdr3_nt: TGTGCCAGCAGTTTACTTCGGTACAATGAGCAGTTCTTC
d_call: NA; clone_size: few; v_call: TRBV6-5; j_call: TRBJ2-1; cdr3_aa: CASSYSTTNEQFF; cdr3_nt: TGTGCCAGCAGTTACTCAACCACGAATGAGCAGTTCTTC
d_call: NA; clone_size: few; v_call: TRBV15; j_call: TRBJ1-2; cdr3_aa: CATSRDPRAGAYGYTF; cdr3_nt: TGTGCCACCAGCAGAGATCCCCGGGCAGGTGCCTATGGCTACACCTTC
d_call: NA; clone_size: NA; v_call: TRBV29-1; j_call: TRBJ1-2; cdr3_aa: CSVAGSAEPYGYTF; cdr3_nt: TGCAGCGTTGCTGGCAGCGCGGAGCCCTATGGCTACACCTTC
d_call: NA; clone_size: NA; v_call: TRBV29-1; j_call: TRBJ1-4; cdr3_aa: CSVQTGGEKLFF; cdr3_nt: TGCAGCGTTCAGACGGGGGGAGAAAAACTGTTTTTT
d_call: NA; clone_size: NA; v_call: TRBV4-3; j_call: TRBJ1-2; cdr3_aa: CASSQEVGNRAYGYTF; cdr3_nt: TGCGCCAGCAGCCAAGAGGTTGGGAACAGGGCGTATGGCTACACCTTC
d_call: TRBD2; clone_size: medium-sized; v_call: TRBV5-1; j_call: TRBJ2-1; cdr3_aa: CASSQTGTSGGPTYNEQFF; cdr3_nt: TGCGCCAGCAGCCAGACCGGGACTAGCGGGGGCCCCACCTACAATGAGCAGTTCTTC
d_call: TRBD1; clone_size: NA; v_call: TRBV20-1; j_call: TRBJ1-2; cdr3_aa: CSARDEGTGNYGYTF; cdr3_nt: TGCAGTGCTAGAGATGAGGGGACAGGGAACTATGGCTACACCTTC
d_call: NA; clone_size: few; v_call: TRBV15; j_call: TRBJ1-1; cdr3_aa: CATSREADTEAFF; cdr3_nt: TGTGCCACCAGCAGAGAAGCTGACACTGAAGCTTTCTTT
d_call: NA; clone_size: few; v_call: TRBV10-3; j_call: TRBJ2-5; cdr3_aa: CAIRALPLETQYF; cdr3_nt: TGTGCCATCAGGGCTCTCCCCTTGGAGACCCAGTACTTC
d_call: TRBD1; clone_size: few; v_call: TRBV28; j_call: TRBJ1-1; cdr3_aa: CASSDRTGEAFF; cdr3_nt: TGTGCCAGCAGTGATAGGACAGGGGAAGCTTTCTTT
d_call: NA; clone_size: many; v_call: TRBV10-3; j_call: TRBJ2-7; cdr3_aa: CAISGDSRQSLYEQYF; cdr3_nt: TGTGCCATCAGTGGGGACTCACGACAGAGTCTATACGAGCAGTACTTC